This T cell receptor beta chain was recorded in a study of blood T cell repertoires in COVID-19. Study in general: Sources were T cells, B-cell-depleted T cells, or PBMCs; the material itself was cDNA or gDNA.

Using immunoSEQ multiplex PCR, the repertoire was profiled, and TCRdb retains in-frame clones only, with some absent. The sample carries about 46,000 clones, about 85% recorded once. The V segment lost 6 bases and the J segment 11 bases; nucleotides outside the gene matches: 14. The CDR3 has 14 residues. Looked up from germline, CDR1 is SGHAT and CDR2 is FQDESV (reference sequence). Self-reported history from a screening survey and questionnaire set each donor's cohort. For recovered donors of Cohort 3, there were two negative PCRs, clearance, or symptom resolution. This TCR derives from a woman aged 45-65 years who had recovered from COVID-19. Sequenced sample: PBMCs or T cells enriched from blood (not recorded which). J is TRBJ2-5 and V is TRBV11-1; TRBD2 matches 8 bases. This CDR3 reads CASRISRGATKQYF. The CDR3 DNA is TGTGCCAGCAGAATATCGCGGGGGGCTACGAAGCAGTACTTC.